This entry describes one T cell receptor beta chain. The germline CDR1 and CDR2 sequences are SGHNT and YENEEA. The V gene lost 2 bases and the J gene lost 6 bases, with 14 bases spanning the gap. The CDR3 runs to 14 residues. These data belong to a study of T cell changes during pregnancy in multiple sclerosis. Data came from immunoSEQ multiplex PCR; TCRdb stores just in-frame clones and leaves some out. Found here are some 46,000 clones, 85% to 95% of them singletons; the top ten hold 1% to 1.5%. This TCR came from a female donor with multiple sclerosis, enrolled in a pregnancy study. Sequencing was carried out using peripheral blood. The chain has TRBV11-3 and TRBJ2-7; D is tentatively TRBD1 or TRBD2 (5 bases each). CDR3 sequence (DNA): TGTGCCAGCAGCTTAACTGCAGGGAGAGGCGAGCAGTACTTC. It codes for CASSLTAGRGEQYF.